The next 16 T cell receptor beta chains were all read from a single sample in a study of blood T cell repertoires in COVID-19. Measured with immunoSEQ multiplex PCR; TCRdb has only the in-frame clones, and not every one. The sample lists hundreds of thousands of clones; 65% to 90% were seen once. What was sequenced was PBMCs or T cells enriched from blood (not recorded which). Receptor source: a woman aged 25 to 39 who had been exposed to COVID-19.

This clone was counted a few times. This chain connects TRBV2 to TRBJ1-2; 8 nucleotides line up with TRBD1. This CDR3 spans 14 amino acids. CDR1 SNHLY and CDR2 FYNNEI come from the germline V gene. V dropped 7 bases and J dropped 4; count of bases not matched to a gene: 8. The CDR3 nucleotides are TGTGCCAGCAACCCAGGGGGCGGGAGCTATGGCTACACCTTC. This codes for CASNPGGGSYGYTF.

J is TRBJ2-5 and V is TRBV3-1 (or the pseudogene TRBV3-2); 8 bases map to TRBD2. The length of the CDR3 is 15 residues. The germline V gene has CDR1 LGHDT and CDR2 YNNKEL (reference sequence). Losses at the gene ends were 0 bases for V and 6 bases for J; bases not matched to a gene: 6. CDR3 in amino acids: CASSQDLSGGKTQYF. In DNA, the CDR3 is TGTGCCAGCAGCCAAGATCTCAGCGGGGGAAAGACCCAGTACTTC.

This chain connects TRBV13 to TRBJ1-4; 7 nucleotides align to TRBD1. The CDR3 contains 15 residues. The junction had 6 bases not matched to a gene; V was cut back by 0 bases and J by 8 bases. Germline CDR1 is PRHDT and CDR2 is FYEKMQ (reference sequence). The CDR3 sequence: CASSLGEGAPEKLFF. The CDR3 nucleotides are TGTGCCAGCAGCTTAGGCGAGGGGGCTCCGGAAAAACTGTTTTTT.

This sequence joins TRBV3-1 (or the pseudogene TRBV3-2) and TRBJ1-1; 11 nucleotides match TRBD1. CDR1 and CDR2 (germline): LGHDT, YNNKEL (reference sequence). V was pared by 4 bases and J by 4 bases, with 2 bases of the junction left unmatched. The CDR3 has 14 residues. CDR3 amino acids: CASSPGTGGTEAFF. The CDR3 DNA follows: TGTGCCAGCAGCCCAGGGACAGGGGGCACTGAAGCTTTCTTT.

The J gene is TRBJ1-2, the V gene TRBV5-1; D gene unclear. V gave up 0 bases and J gave up 8 bases, with 17 bases separating them. The germline V gene has CDR1 SGHRS and CDR2 YFSETQ. This CDR3 is 15 amino acids long. The CDR3 protein is CASSLDPGRPAGYTF. The CDR3, as DNA: TGCGCCAGCAGCTTGGATCCAGGTCGACCCGCCGGCTACACCTTC.

This clone was detected once. J is TRBJ1-2 and V is TRBV29-1; TRBD1 matches 11 bases. The J segment lost 4 bases and the V segment lost 1 base, leaving 2 bases of the junction unmatched. CDR3 length: 14 residues. Germline values: CDR1 SQVTM, CDR2 ANQGSEA. CDR3 loop: CSVEGGQGVYGYTF. CDR3 nucleotide sequence: TGCAGCGTTGAAGGGGGACAGGGGGTCTATGGCTACACCTTC.

The J gene is TRBJ1-4, the V gene TRBV4-1; D is unclear. V was pared by 2 bases and J by 8 bases, with 15 bases between. The CDR3 is made up of 15 amino acids. Per germline, CDR1 MGHRA and CDR2 YSYEKL. CDR3 loop: CASSQPGTGKEKLFF. CDR3 nucleotide sequence: TGCGCCAGCAGCCAACCTGGAACGGGGAAGGAAAAACTGTTTTTT.

The V gene is TRBV11-3, the J gene TRBJ2-7; 8 bases map to TRBD2. J was trimmed by 0 bases and V by 2 bases; bases with no gene match: 9. The germline V gene encodes CDR1 SGHNT and CDR2 YENEEA. The CDR3 has 17 amino acids. The CDR3 is CASSLPLGGGPSYEQYF. The CDR3 nucleotides are TGTGCCAGCAGCTTACCCCTTGGCGGGGGGCCCTCCTACGAGCAGTACTTC. The full variable domain, rest sourced from reference TRBV11-3 and TRBJ2-7, is EAGVVQSPRYKIIEKKQPVAFWCNPISGHNTLYWYLQNLGQGPELLIRYENEEAVDDSQLPKDRFSAERLKGVDSTLKIQPAELGDSAVYLCASSLPLGGGPSYEQYFGPGTRLTVT.

The chain uses TRBV25-1 and TRBJ1-2; weak D call: TRBD1 (6 bases). Germline lookup yields CDR1 MGHDK and CDR2 SYGVNS. V lost 2 bases, J lost 4 bases, and 11 bases lay in between. The CDR3 runs to 14 residues. The CDR3 is CASSERTDVYGYTF. As DNA, the CDR3 is TGTGCCAGCAGTGAAAGGACAGACGTCTATGGCTACACCTTC.

This chain connects TRBV10-2 to TRBJ1-5; D perhaps matches TRBD1 (5 bases). The CDR3 length is 17 residues. CDR1 WSHSY and CDR2 SAAADI come from the germline V gene. V was clipped by 3 bases and J by 2 bases, with 17 bases between them. CDR3 sequence reads: CASSDPPRGGGNQPQHF. The CDR3 DNA follows: TGCGCCAGCAGTGATCCGCCCCGGGGGGGAGGCAATCAGCCCCAGCATTTT.

The chain employs TRBV5-1 and TRBJ1-1; TRBD1 matches 11 bases. Germline loops: CDR1 SGHRS, CDR2 YFSETQ. V gave up 0 bases and J gave up 4 bases; unmatched junction bases: 5. The CDR3 sequence is 16 residues long. The CDR3 coding sequence is TGCGCCAGCAGCTTGGAAGGACAGGGGGCGTTCACTGAAGCTTTCTTT. It yields the protein CASSLEGQGAFTEAFF.

In DNA, the CDR3 is TGTGCCAGCAGTGAGGTGGGGGGGCCCGATGAGCAGTTCTTC. Residues: CASSEVGGPDEQFF. This sequence joins TRBV25-1 and TRBJ2-1, with D tentatively TRBD2 (7 bases). The CDR3 is 14 residues long. Trimming shortened V by 3 bases and J by 8 bases, and 14 bases separated the two germline ends. Germline-derived CDR1 and CDR2 are MGHDK and SYGVNS.

The chain couples TRBV4-1 to TRBJ2-1, with D unclear. V was shortened by 0 bases and J by 0 bases, with 9 bases between the two germline ends. The CDR3 has 16 residues. Germline assignment: CDR1 MGHRA and CDR2 YSYEKL. CDR3 nucleotides: TGCGCCAGCAGCCAAGAACGGCTAGTCTCCTACAATGAGCAGTTCTTC. Translated, it gives CASSQERLVSYNEQFF.

This chain uses TRBV7-9 with TRBJ2-5; 7 positions match TRBD1. V trimming: 2 bases; J trimming: 5 bases; junction bases outside the gene matches: 20. This CDR3 has 19 amino acids. The germline CDR1 and CDR2 sequences are SEHNR and FQNEAQ (reference sequence). CDR3 region: CASSLPDRAPLESRETQYF. CDR3 bases: TGTGCCAGCAGCTTACCAGACAGGGCTCCCCTCGAATCACGGGAGACCCAGTACTTC.

The rearrangement links TRBV3-1 (or the pseudogene TRBV3-2) to TRBJ2-1; TRBD2 might be the D (6 bases). Germline V CDR1 and CDR2: LGHDT, YNNKEL (reference sequence). The CDR3 covers 13 residues. Trimming shortened V by 4 bases and J by 10 bases, and 14 bases separated the two germline ends. The CDR3 region has the DNA TGTGCCAGCAGCCCCCCAGGGAGGATGGAGCAGTTCTTC. This encodes CASSPPGRMEQFF.

This chain uses TRBV29-1 with TRBJ2-7; tentative D call: TRBD1 (6 bases). The V end was cut by 6 bases, the J end by 9 bases, with 15 bases between. The germline CDR1 and CDR2 sequences are SQVTM and ANQGSEA. This CDR3 has 11 amino acids. CDR3: CSVDTGLGQYF. For the CDR3, the DNA is TGCAGCGTGGATACAGGGCTAGGGCAGTACTTC.